Listed below are T cell receptor beta chains from one sample, sequenced in a study of CD8+ T cells in alopecia areata. Sequencing was performed with immunoSEQ multiplex PCR; in TCRdb, only in-frame clones are kept and a portion is missing. The repertoire includes around 180,000 clones, over 55% of them detected once, and around 0.92% sits in the top ten. The specimen comprised CD4+ T cells sorted from blood, sampled at week 24, from a patient treated with tofacitinib. The receptors stem from a human donor with alopecia areata. CDR3s include the opening cysteine and the closing phenylalanine or tryptophan. Each record gives: clone size, V gene, CDR3 length, D gene, J gene, CDR3 DNA, CDR3 protein. The D gene is left open where the match is weak. Clone size is stated in some rows and not others, as once, few, many or a class when expanded.

>NA|TRBV5-1|16|NA|TRBJ2-5
TGCGCCAGCAGCTCTACCTTGCGGTCCGGGTTTGAGACCCAGTACTTC
CASSSTLRSGFETQYF
>NA|TRBV6-1|13|NA|TRBJ2-7
TGTGCCAGCAGTGGAGCCGCACAGGGCGAGCAGTACTTC
CASSGAAQGEQYF
>NA|TRBV10-3|16|NA|TRBJ1-1
TGTGCCATCAGTGGCTACAGGGCTGACATGAACACTGAAGCTTTCTTT
CAISGYRADMNTEAFF
>NA|TRBV4-3|14|NA|TRBJ1-1
TGCGCCAGCAGCCAAGATCTACACTACCCTGAAGCTTTCTTT
CASSQDLHYPEAFF
>few|TRBV5-4|15|NA|TRBJ2-3
TGTGCCAGCAGCTTGGGGACGAGGGGTTCAGATACGCAGTATTTT
CASSLGTRGSDTQYF
>once|TRBV30|15|NA|TRBJ1-2
TGTGCCTGGAGCCAAACTACACAGGGAGTGGAAGGCTACACCTTC
CAWSQTTQGVEGYTF
>NA|TRBV30|12|TRBD2|TRBJ2-1
TGTGCCTGGAGTTTCGGGGGGAATGAGCAGTTCTTC
CAWSFGGNEQFF
>once|TRBV27|14|TRBD1|TRBJ1-6
TGTGCCAGCAGTGGGGACAGCCCAGCTTCACCCCTCCACTTT
CASSGDSPASPLHF
>NA|TRBV5-1|15|NA|TRBJ2-3
TGCGCCAGCAGCGATTACGACAGTCGCACAGATACGCAGTATTTT
CASSDYDSRTDTQYF
>NA|TRBV5-6|16|NA|TRBJ2-3
TGTGCCAGCAGCTCACTGGACACCTTTAGCACAGATACGCAGTATTTT
CASSSLDTFSTDTQYF
>NA|TRBV18|14|NA|TRBJ1-2
TGTGCCAGCTCACCAACGGGGGGCGTCTATGGCTACACCTTC
CASSPTGGVYGYTF
>NA|TRBV6-5|11|NA|TRBJ1-1
TGTGCCAGCAGCCAAGCTGGTGAAGCTTTCTTT
CASSQAGEAFF